A selection of T cell receptor beta chains follows, all from one sample in a study of blood T cell repertoires in COVID-19. The table came from immunoSEQ multiplex PCR; TCRdb's copy has only in-frame clones and leaves some out. This sample has nearly 50,000 clones; about 84% occur once, and the top ten carry approximately 6%. The sequencing input was peripheral blood. These TCRs come from an older woman with acute or convalescent COVID-19. Both conserved end residues are part of each CDR3. A D gene is named only where the DNA matches it firmly. Size tells how often a clone was seen (once, few, many) or the class of an expanded clone, and some rows leave it out.

CDR3aa: CASSPLQETQYF
CDR3nt: TGTGCCAGCTCACCCCTCCAAGAGACCCAGTACTTC
abundance: NA
d_gene: NA
v_gene: TRBV18
j_gene: TRBJ2-5

CDR3aa: CASSLVGQGGYGYTF
CDR3nt: TGTGCCAGCAGCTTGGTCGGACAGGGAGGCTATGGCTACACCTTC
abundance: few
d_gene: TRBD1
v_gene: TRBV5-6
j_gene: TRBJ1-2

CDR3aa: CASSQGGSLSPYEQYF
CDR3nt: TGTGCCAGCAGCCAAGGCGGGAGTCTATCCCCCTACGAGCAGTACTTC
abundance: NA
d_gene: TRBD2
v_gene: TRBV3-1/TRBV3-2
j_gene: TRBJ2-7

CDR3aa: CASSVGTGVGNTIYF
CDR3nt: TGTGCCAGCAGCGTCGGGACAGGGGTTGGAAACACCATATATTTT
abundance: NA
d_gene: TRBD1
v_gene: TRBV7-9
j_gene: TRBJ1-3

CDR3aa: CASITGLPNSYEQYF
CDR3nt: TGTGCCAGTATTACAGGGCTCCCCAATTCCTACGAGCAGTACTTC
abundance: NA
d_gene: NA
v_gene: TRBV19
j_gene: TRBJ2-7

CDR3aa: CASSLSGTGDEKLFF
CDR3nt: TGCGCCAGCAGCTTGAGTGGGACAGGGGATGAAAAACTGTTTTTT
abundance: NA
d_gene: TRBD1
v_gene: TRBV5-1
j_gene: TRBJ1-4

CDR3aa: CASSYRVAGANVLTF
CDR3nt: TGTGCCAGCAGCTACAGGGTTGCCGGGGCCAACGTCCTGACTTTC
abundance: NA
d_gene: NA
v_gene: TRBV7-3
j_gene: TRBJ2-6

CDR3aa: CATSGPGSSSYNEQFF
CDR3nt: TGTGCCACCAGTGGTCCGGGATCCAGCTCCTACAATGAGCAGTTCTTC
abundance: NA
d_gene: NA
v_gene: TRBV24-1
j_gene: TRBJ2-1

CDR3aa: CASSYSTGYYNEQFF
CDR3nt: TGTGCCAGCAGCTACTCTACGGGATACTACAATGAGCAGTTCTTC
abundance: NA
d_gene: NA
v_gene: TRBV14
j_gene: TRBJ2-1

CDR3aa: CASSYSNSRADTQYF
CDR3nt: TGTGCCAGCAGTTACTCGAACTCGAGGGCAGATACGCAGTATTTT
abundance: NA
d_gene: NA
v_gene: TRBV6-6
j_gene: TRBJ2-3

CDR3aa: CASSTLGLNTDTQYF
CDR3nt: TGTGCCAGCAGCACCCTAGGACTAAACACAGATACGCAGTATTTT
abundance: few
d_gene: NA
v_gene: TRBV7-3
j_gene: TRBJ2-3

CDR3aa: CASSREGSNSPLHF
CDR3nt: TGTGCCAGTAGTAGGGAGGGCTCCAATTCACCCCTCCACTTT
abundance: NA
d_gene: NA
v_gene: TRBV19
j_gene: TRBJ1-6

CDR3aa: CASSLGGGGETQYF
CDR3nt: TGTGCCAGCAGCTTGGGGGGAGGGGGAGAGACCCAGTACTTC
abundance: few
d_gene: NA
v_gene: TRBV11-2
j_gene: TRBJ2-5

CDR3aa: CASSLRGRLNTGELFF
CDR3nt: TGTGCCAGCAGCTTAAGGGGGCGTTTGAACACCGGGGAGCTGTTTTTT
abundance: NA
d_gene: NA
v_gene: TRBV7-3
j_gene: TRBJ2-2

CDR3aa: CASRTGSKYEQYF
CDR3nt: TGTGCCAGCAGGACAGGGTCCAAGTACGAGCAGTACTTC
abundance: NA
d_gene: TRBD1
v_gene: TRBV27
j_gene: TRBJ2-7

CDR3aa: CASSFPGLANEQFF
CDR3nt: TGTGCCAGCAGCTTCCCGGGACTAGCCAATGAGCAGTTCTTC
abundance: once
d_gene: TRBD2
v_gene: TRBV5-6
j_gene: TRBJ2-1

CDR3aa: CASSPPGSPLHF
CDR3nt: TGTGCCAGTAGTCCCCCGGGTTCACCCCTCCACTTT
abundance: NA
d_gene: NA
v_gene: TRBV19
j_gene: TRBJ1-6

CDR3aa: CASKDSHLRNEQFF
CDR3nt: TGTGCCAGTAAGGACAGCCACTTAAGGAATGAGCAGTTCTTC
abundance: NA
d_gene: NA
v_gene: TRBV19
j_gene: TRBJ2-1

CDR3aa: CASSPGVRNEQYF
CDR3nt: TGTGCCAGTAGTCCAGGGGTACGGAACGAGCAGTACTTC
abundance: NA
d_gene: NA
v_gene: TRBV19
j_gene: TRBJ2-7

CDR3aa: CASSPLSQGEQYF
CDR3nt: TGTGCCAGCAGTCCGTTATCCCAGGGCGAGCAGTACTTC
abundance: NA
d_gene: NA
v_gene: TRBV6-5
j_gene: TRBJ2-7

CDR3aa: CSVGAGTALMNTEAFF
CDR3nt: TGCAGCGTTGGGGCGGGGACAGCCCTTATGAACACTGAAGCTTTCTTT
abundance: NA
d_gene: TRBD1
v_gene: TRBV29-1
j_gene: TRBJ1-1

CDR3aa: CASSFDGKHQPQHF
CDR3nt: TGTGCCAGCAGTTTCGACGGGAAGCATCAGCCCCAGCATTTT
abundance: NA
d_gene: NA
v_gene: TRBV27
j_gene: TRBJ1-5

CDR3aa: CASSGEGETQYF
CDR3nt: TGTGCCAGCAGCGGTGAGGGAGAGACCCAGTACTTC
abundance: NA
d_gene: NA
v_gene: TRBV9
j_gene: TRBJ2-5

CDR3aa: CASRDPLAGSQETQYF
CDR3nt: TGTGCCAGCAGGGACCCTCTAGCGGGAAGCCAAGAGACCCAGTACTTC
abundance: NA
d_gene: TRBD2
v_gene: TRBV7-2
j_gene: TRBJ2-5

CDR3aa: CASSHIKSPGQESYEQYF
CDR3nt: TGTGCCAGCAGTCACATAAAAAGTCCTGGACAGGAGAGCTACGAGCAGTACTTC
abundance: NA
d_gene: TRBD1
v_gene: TRBV6-6
j_gene: TRBJ2-7

CDR3aa: CASSVGGATYEQYF
CDR3nt: TGTGCCAGCAGCGTAGGTGGAGCTACCTACGAGCAGTACTTC
abundance: NA
d_gene: NA
v_gene: TRBV9
j_gene: TRBJ2-7

CDR3aa: CASSLQPLLYNEQFF
CDR3nt: TGTGCCAGCAGCCTACAGCCCCTACTTTACAATGAGCAGTTCTTC
abundance: NA
d_gene: NA
v_gene: TRBV27
j_gene: TRBJ2-1

CDR3aa: CASRGLLTDTQYF
CDR3nt: TGTGCCAGTAGGGGGCTACTCACAGATACGCAGTATTTT
abundance: NA
d_gene: NA
v_gene: TRBV19
j_gene: TRBJ2-3

CDR3aa: CASSLTRDQPQHF
CDR3nt: TGTGCCAGCAGCTTAACACGGGATCAGCCCCAGCATTTT
abundance: NA
d_gene: NA
v_gene: TRBV11-2
j_gene: TRBJ1-5

CDR3aa: CASSLLLAGGTGELFF
CDR3nt: TGCGCCAGCAGCTTGTTGCTAGCGGGGGGCACCGGGGAGCTGTTTTTT
abundance: NA
d_gene: TRBD2
v_gene: TRBV5-1
j_gene: TRBJ2-2

CDR3aa: CASSPGPRAETQYF
CDR3nt: TGTGCCAGCAGCCCCGGTCCCAGGGCAGAGACCCAGTACTTC
abundance: NA
d_gene: NA
v_gene: TRBV6-2/TRBV6-3
j_gene: TRBJ2-5

CDR3aa: CASSVDGSLGYTF
CDR3nt: TGTGCCAGCAGCGTAGACGGGTCTTTAGGCTACACCTTC
abundance: few
d_gene: NA
v_gene: TRBV9
j_gene: TRBJ1-2

CDR3aa: CASSRGTGGEKLFF
CDR3nt: TGTGCCAGCAGTCGAGGGACAGGGGGTGAAAAACTGTTTTTT
abundance: NA
d_gene: TRBD1
v_gene: TRBV6-5
j_gene: TRBJ1-4

CDR3aa: CASSGQGDNSPLHF
CDR3nt: TGTGCCAGCAGCGGACAGGGTGATAATTCACCCCTCCACTTT
abundance: NA
d_gene: TRBD1
v_gene: TRBV7-2
j_gene: TRBJ1-6

CDR3aa: CASSQAGTPSDF
CDR3nt: TGTGCCAGCAGCCAAGCCGGGACACCGTCCGACTTC
abundance: NA
d_gene: NA
v_gene: TRBV14
j_gene: TRBJ1-2

CDR3aa: CASRLTEITDTQYF
CDR3nt: TGTGCCAGCAGGTTGACAGAGATCACAGATACGCAGTATTTT
abundance: NA
d_gene: NA
v_gene: TRBV6-5
j_gene: TRBJ2-3

CDR3aa: CASSVGAGQPQHF
CDR3nt: TGTGCCAGCAGCGTTGGGGCGGGACAGCCCCAGCATTTT
abundance: NA
d_gene: NA
v_gene: TRBV9
j_gene: TRBJ1-5

CDR3aa: CASSLAGVSGQGSWYEQYF
CDR3nt: TGTGCCAGCAGCTTGGCCGGGGTGTCGGGACAGGGGAGTTGGTACGAGCAGTACTTC
abundance: NA
d_gene: TRBD1
v_gene: TRBV5-6
j_gene: TRBJ2-7

CDR3aa: CASEAGPYNSPLHF
CDR3nt: TGTGCCAGCGAAGCGGGCCCCTATAATTCACCCCTCCACTTT
abundance: NA
d_gene: NA
v_gene: TRBV2
j_gene: TRBJ1-6

CDR3aa: CASSRLGGTGGNEQYF
CDR3nt: TGTGCCAGCAGCCGCTTGGGAGGGACAGGGGGCAACGAGCAGTACTTC
abundance: NA
d_gene: TRBD1
v_gene: TRBV6-6
j_gene: TRBJ2-7

CDR3aa: CASSQGGSNQPQHF
CDR3nt: TGTGCCAGTAGTCAAGGGGGAAGCAATCAGCCCCAGCATTTT
abundance: NA
d_gene: NA
v_gene: TRBV19
j_gene: TRBJ1-5

CDR3aa: CASSPYLAGGSDTQYF
CDR3nt: TGTGCCAGCAGCCCGTATCTAGCGGGGGGATCAGATACGCAGTATTTT
abundance: NA
d_gene: TRBD2
v_gene: TRBV14
j_gene: TRBJ2-3

CDR3aa: CASSETGSQPQHF
CDR3nt: TGCGCCAGCAGTGAGACAGGGAGCCAGCCCCAGCATTTT
abundance: NA
d_gene: NA
v_gene: TRBV10-1
j_gene: TRBJ1-5

CDR3aa: CASSLPPGTGYQETQYF
CDR3nt: TGTGCCAGCAGCTTACCTCCCGGGACAGGGTACCAAGAGACCCAGTACTTC
abundance: NA
d_gene: TRBD1
v_gene: TRBV7-2
j_gene: TRBJ2-5

CDR3aa: CASSGGLPGEQFF
CDR3nt: TGTGCCAGTAGTGGCGGACTCCCGGGCGAGCAGTTCTTC
abundance: NA
d_gene: NA
v_gene: TRBV19
j_gene: TRBJ2-1

CDR3aa: CAWSVMGTPETQYF
CDR3nt: TGTGCCTGGAGTGTGATGGGCACTCCGGAGACCCAGTACTTC
abundance: once
d_gene: NA
v_gene: TRBV30
j_gene: TRBJ2-5

CDR3aa: CAWERTGAEAFF
CDR3nt: TGTGCCTGGGAAAGGACAGGGGCTGAAGCTTTCTTT
abundance: few
d_gene: TRBD1
v_gene: TRBV30
j_gene: TRBJ1-1

CDR3aa: CASSVDPSGNYEQYF
CDR3nt: TGTGCCAGCAGCGTAGACCCTAGCGGTAACTACGAGCAGTACTTC
abundance: medium-sized
d_gene: TRBD2
v_gene: TRBV9
j_gene: TRBJ2-7

CDR3aa: CASRGGGTGPYEQYF
CDR3nt: TGTGCCAGCAGGGGGGGCGGGACAGGACCCTACGAGCAGTACTTC
abundance: once
d_gene: TRBD1
v_gene: TRBV28
j_gene: TRBJ2-7

CDR3aa: CASRTTGTVSNEKLFF
CDR3nt: TGTGCCAGTAGAACAACCGGGACAGTCTCAAATGAAAAACTGTTTTTT
abundance: NA
d_gene: TRBD1
v_gene: TRBV19
j_gene: TRBJ1-4

CDR3aa: CASSPTGANVLTF
CDR3nt: TGTGCCAGCAGTCCAACTGGGGCCAACGTCCTGACTTTC
abundance: NA
d_gene: NA
v_gene: TRBV6-5
j_gene: TRBJ2-6

CDR3aa: CASRLGQVISSGANVLTF
CDR3nt: TGTGCCAGCAGATTGGGACAGGTGATTAGCTCTGGGGCCAACGTCCTGACTTTC
abundance: once
d_gene: TRBD1
v_gene: TRBV5-6
j_gene: TRBJ2-6

CDR3aa: CASRHSGSEQYF
CDR3nt: TGTGCCAGCAGACACTCGGGTAGCGAGCAGTACTTC
abundance: NA
d_gene: NA
v_gene: TRBV27
j_gene: TRBJ2-7

CDR3aa: CASSPLSGSLIYEQYF
CDR3nt: TGTGCCAGCAGCCCTCTTAGCGGGTCCTTGATATACGAGCAGTACTTC
abundance: NA
d_gene: TRBD2
v_gene: TRBV6-2/TRBV6-3
j_gene: TRBJ2-7

CDR3aa: CASSLYVRADNEQFF
CDR3nt: TGCGCCAGCAGCTTGTATGTCAGGGCGGACAATGAGCAGTTCTTC
abundance: NA
d_gene: NA
v_gene: TRBV5-1
j_gene: TRBJ2-1

CDR3aa: CATSSRDYGYTF
CDR3nt: TGTGCCACCAGCAGCCGTGACTATGGCTACACCTTC
abundance: NA
d_gene: NA
v_gene: TRBV15
j_gene: TRBJ1-2

CDR3aa: CASSIQRGGSSYNEQFF
CDR3nt: TGTGCCAGTAGTATCCAGAGGGGGGGCAGCTCCTACAATGAGCAGTTCTTC
abundance: NA
d_gene: NA
v_gene: TRBV19
j_gene: TRBJ2-1

CDR3aa: CAWRHKIYQPQHF
CDR3nt: TGCGCTTGGCGGCACAAAATCTATCAGCCCCAGCATTTT
abundance: NA
d_gene: NA
v_gene: TRBV23-1
j_gene: TRBJ1-5

CDR3aa: CASSIRDRYYEQYF
CDR3nt: TGTGCCAGTAGTATAAGAGACAGGTACTACGAGCAGTACTTC
abundance: NA
d_gene: NA
v_gene: TRBV19
j_gene: TRBJ2-7